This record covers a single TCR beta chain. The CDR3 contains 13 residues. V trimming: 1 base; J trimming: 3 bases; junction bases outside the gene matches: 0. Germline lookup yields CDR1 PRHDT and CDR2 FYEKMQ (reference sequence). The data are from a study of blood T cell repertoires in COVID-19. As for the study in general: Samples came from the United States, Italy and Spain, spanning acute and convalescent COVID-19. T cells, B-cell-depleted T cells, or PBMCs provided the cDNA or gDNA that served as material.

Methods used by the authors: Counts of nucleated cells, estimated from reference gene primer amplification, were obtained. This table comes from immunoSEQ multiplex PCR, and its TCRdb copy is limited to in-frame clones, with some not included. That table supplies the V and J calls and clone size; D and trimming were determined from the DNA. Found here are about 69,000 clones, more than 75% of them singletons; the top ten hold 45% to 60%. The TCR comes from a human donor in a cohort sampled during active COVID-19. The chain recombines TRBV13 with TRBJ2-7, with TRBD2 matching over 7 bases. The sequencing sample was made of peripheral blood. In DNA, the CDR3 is TGTGCCAGCAGCTTAGCGGGGGGCTACGAGCAGTACTTC. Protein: CASSLAGGYEQYF.